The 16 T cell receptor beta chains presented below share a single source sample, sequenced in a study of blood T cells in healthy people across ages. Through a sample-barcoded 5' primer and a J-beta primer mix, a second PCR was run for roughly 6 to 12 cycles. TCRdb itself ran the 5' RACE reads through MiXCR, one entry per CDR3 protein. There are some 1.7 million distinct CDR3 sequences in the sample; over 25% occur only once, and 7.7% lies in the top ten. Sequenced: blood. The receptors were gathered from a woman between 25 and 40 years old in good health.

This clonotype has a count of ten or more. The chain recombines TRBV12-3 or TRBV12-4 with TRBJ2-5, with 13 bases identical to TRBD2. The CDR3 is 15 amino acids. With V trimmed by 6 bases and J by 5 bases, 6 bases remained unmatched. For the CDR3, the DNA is TGTGCCAGCAGGCTACTAGCGGGGGGGCTCGAGACCCAGTACTTC. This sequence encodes CASRLLAGGLETQYF.

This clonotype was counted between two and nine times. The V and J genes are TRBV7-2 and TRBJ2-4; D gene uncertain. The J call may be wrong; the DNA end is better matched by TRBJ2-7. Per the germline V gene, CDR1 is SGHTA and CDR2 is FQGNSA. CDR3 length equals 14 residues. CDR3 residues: CASSLATATPEQYF. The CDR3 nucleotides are TGTGCCAGCAGCTTAGCCACAGCAACCCCCGAGCAGTACTTC.

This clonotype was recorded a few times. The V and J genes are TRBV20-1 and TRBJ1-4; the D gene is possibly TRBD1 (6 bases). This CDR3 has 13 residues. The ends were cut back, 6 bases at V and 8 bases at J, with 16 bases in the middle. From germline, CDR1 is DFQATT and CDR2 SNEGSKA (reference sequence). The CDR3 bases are TGCAGTGCGAGGGGGGACACAGGGGAAAAACTGTTTTTT. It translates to CSARGDTGEKLFF.

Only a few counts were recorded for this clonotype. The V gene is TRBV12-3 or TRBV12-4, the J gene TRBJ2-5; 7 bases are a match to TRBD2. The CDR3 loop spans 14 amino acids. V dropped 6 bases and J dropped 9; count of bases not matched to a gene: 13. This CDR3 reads CASRGSGDSRSQYF. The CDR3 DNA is TGTGCCAGCAGGGGGAGCGGGGACTCCCGCTCCCAGTACTTC.

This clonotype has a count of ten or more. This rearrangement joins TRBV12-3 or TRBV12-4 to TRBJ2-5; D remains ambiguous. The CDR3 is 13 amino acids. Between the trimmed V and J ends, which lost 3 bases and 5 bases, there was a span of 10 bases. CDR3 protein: CASSFAGQETQYF. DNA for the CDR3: TGTGCCAGCAGTTTTGCTGGTCAGGAGACCCAGTACTTC.

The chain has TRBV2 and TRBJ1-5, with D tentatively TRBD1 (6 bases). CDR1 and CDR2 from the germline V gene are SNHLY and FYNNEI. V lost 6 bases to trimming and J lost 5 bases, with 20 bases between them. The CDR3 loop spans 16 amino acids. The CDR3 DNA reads TGTGCCAGCAGGAAGGCGGGGGCGCGGAGGGATCAGCCCCAGCATTTT. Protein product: CASRKAGARRDQPQHF.

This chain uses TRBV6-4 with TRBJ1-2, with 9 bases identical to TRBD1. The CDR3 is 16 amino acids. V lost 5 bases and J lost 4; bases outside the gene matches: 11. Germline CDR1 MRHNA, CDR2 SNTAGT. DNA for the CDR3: TGTGCCAGCAGTTCCTTTCCCGGGACAGGGATCTATGGCTACACCTTC. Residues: CASSSFPGTGIYGYTF.

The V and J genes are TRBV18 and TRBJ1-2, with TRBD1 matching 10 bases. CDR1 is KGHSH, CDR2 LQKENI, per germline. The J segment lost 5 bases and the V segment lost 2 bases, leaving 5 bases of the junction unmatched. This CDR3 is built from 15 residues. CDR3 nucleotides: TGTGCCAGCTCACCAGGTCCGGGACAGGGGTATGGCTACACCTTC. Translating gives CASSPGPGQGYGYTF.

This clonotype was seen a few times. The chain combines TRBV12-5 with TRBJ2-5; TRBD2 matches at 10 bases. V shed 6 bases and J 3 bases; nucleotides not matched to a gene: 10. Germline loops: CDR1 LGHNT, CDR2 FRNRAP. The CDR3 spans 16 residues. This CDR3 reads CASGPGTLAGEETQYF. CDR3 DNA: TGTGCTAGTGGCCCTGGCACCCTAGCGGGAGAAGAGACCCAGTACTTC. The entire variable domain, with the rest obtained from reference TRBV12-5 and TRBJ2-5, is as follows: DARVTQTPRHKVTEMGQEVTMRCQPILGHNTVFWYRQTMMQGLELLAYFRNRAPLDDSGMPKDRFSAEMPDATLATLKIQPSEPRDSAVYFCASGPGTLAGEETQYFGPGTRLLVL.

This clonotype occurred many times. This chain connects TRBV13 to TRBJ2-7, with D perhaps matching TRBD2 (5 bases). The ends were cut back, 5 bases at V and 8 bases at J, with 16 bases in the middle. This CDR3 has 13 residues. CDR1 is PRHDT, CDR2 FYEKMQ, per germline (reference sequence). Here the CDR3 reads CASSAGNSVKQYF. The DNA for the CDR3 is TGTGCCAGCAGCGCCGGGAACAGCGTCAAGCAGTACTTC. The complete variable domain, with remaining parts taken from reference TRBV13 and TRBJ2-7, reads AAGVIQSPRHLIKEKRETATLKCYPIPRHDTVYWYQQGPGQDPQFLISFYEKMQSDKGSIPDRFSAQQFSDYHSELNMSSLELGDSALYFCASSAGNSVKQYFGPGTRLTVT.

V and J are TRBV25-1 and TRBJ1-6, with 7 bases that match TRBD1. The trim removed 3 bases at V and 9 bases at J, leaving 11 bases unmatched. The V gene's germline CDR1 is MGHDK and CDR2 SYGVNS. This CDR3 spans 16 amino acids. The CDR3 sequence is CASSDATGIPASPLHF. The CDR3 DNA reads TGTGCCAGCAGTGACGCGACAGGGATCCCAGCTTCACCCCTCCACTTT.

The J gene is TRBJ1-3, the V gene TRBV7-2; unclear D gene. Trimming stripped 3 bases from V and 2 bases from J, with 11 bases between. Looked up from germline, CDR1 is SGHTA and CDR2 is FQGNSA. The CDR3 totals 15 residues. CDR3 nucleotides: TGTGCCAGCAGCTTCGGTTTTCTCCCTGGAAACACCATATATTTT. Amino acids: CASSFGFLPGNTIYF.

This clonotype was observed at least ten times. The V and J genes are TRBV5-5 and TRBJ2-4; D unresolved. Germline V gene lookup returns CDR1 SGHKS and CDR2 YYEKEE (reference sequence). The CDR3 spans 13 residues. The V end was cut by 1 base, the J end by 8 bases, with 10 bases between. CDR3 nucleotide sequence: TGTGCCAGCAGCTTGTACAGTGGAGACATTCAGTACTTC. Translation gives CASSLYSGDIQYF.

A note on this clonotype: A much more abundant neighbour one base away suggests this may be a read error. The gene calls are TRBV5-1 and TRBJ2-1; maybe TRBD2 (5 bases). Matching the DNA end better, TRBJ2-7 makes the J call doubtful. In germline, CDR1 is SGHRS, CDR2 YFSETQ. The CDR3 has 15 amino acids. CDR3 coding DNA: TGCGCCAGCTCCCCGCGGAGCGGCGTCTACAATGAGCAGTACTTC. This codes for CASSPRSGVYNEQYF.

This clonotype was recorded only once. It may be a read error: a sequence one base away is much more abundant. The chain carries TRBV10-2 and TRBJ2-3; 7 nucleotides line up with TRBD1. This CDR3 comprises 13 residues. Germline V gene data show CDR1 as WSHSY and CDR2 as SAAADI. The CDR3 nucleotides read TGCGCCAGCAGTGTAGGGGGCCGAGATACGCGGTATTTT. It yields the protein CASSVGGRDTRYF.

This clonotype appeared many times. The CDR3 coding sequence is TGTGCCAGCAGTGAGACTAGCGGGGGCCCCTACGAGCAGTACTTC. As protein: CASSETSGGPYEQYF. The chain combines TRBV6-1 with TRBJ2-7, with 12 bases fitting TRBD2. Germline V CDR1 and CDR2: MNHNS, SASEGT. The CDR3 loop spans 15 amino acids. V shed 3 bases and J 2 bases; nucleotides not matched to a gene: 2.